The 28 T cell receptor beta chains presented below share a single source sample, sequenced in a study of T cell responses to AZD1222 COVID-19 vaccine. Only in-frame clones appear in the TCRdb table, and some are missing; sequencing was by immunoSEQ multiplex PCR. The sample has about 150,000 clones; about 88% are singletons. Source: peripheral blood, taken on day 0 of AZD1222 vaccination. Receptor source: an adult in good health.

The chain combines TRBV19 with TRBJ2-1; D remains ambiguous. Trimming left V 6 bases short and J 0 bases short, with 18 bases between. The CDR3 covers 17 residues. Germline-derived CDR1 and CDR2 are LNHDA and SQIVND (reference sequence). CDR3 protein: CASRFEADVSSYNEQFF. CDR3 DNA sequence: TGTGCCAGTAGATTTGAGGCGGATGTTAGCTCCTACAATGAGCAGTTCTTC.

The V call is TRBV5-5, the J call TRBJ1-2; 8 positions match TRBD1. The J segment lost 0 bases and the V segment lost 0 bases, leaving 1 base of the junction unmatched. CDR3 length: 15 amino acids. CDR1 and CDR2 from the germline V gene are SGHKS and YYEKEE (reference sequence). CDR3: CASSLGDRPNYGYTF. CDR3 in DNA: TGTGCCAGCAGCTTGGGGGACAGGCCTAACTATGGCTACACCTTC.

V and J are TRBV7-2 and TRBJ1-3; D is uncertain. V was pared by 0 bases and J by 0 bases, with 9 bases between. CDR1 and CDR2 from the germline V gene are SGHTA and FQGNSA. CDR3 length: 16 amino acids. CDR3 nucleotide sequence: TGTGCCAGCAGCTTAGCCCCGTACTTCTCTGGAAACACCATATATTTT. As protein: CASSLAPYFSGNTIYF. The full variable domain, rest sourced from reference TRBV7-2 and TRBJ1-3, is GAGVSQSPSNKVTEKGKDVELRCDPISGHTALYWYRQSLGQGLEFLIYFQGNSAPDKSGLPSDRFSAERTGGSVSTLTIQRTQQEDSAVYLCASSLAPYFSGNTIYFGEGSWLTVV.

This clone was seen just once. The chain links TRBV6-1 to TRBJ1-2, with D uncertain. Germline V gene lookup returns CDR1 MNHNS and CDR2 SASEGT. This CDR3 spans 13 amino acids. Trimming took 2 bases from V and 4 from J, leaving 8 bases between them. The CDR3 loop reads CASSETRIYGYTF. CDR3 nucleotides: TGTGCCAGCAGTGAAACTCGGATCTATGGCTACACCTTC.

This chain links TRBV3-1 (or the pseudogene TRBV3-2) with TRBJ2-2, with no clear D. The V gene's germline CDR1 is LGHDT and CDR2 YNNKEL (reference sequence). The CDR3 runs to 15 residues. V was trimmed by 0 bases and J by 6 bases, leaving 11 bases between them. CDR3 DNA: TGTGCCAGCAGCCAAGATTGGCCACGCGCCGGGGAGCTGTTTTTT. Its translation: CASSQDWPRAGELFF.

This clone was counted a single time. The chain recombines TRBV3-1 (or the pseudogene TRBV3-2) with TRBJ1-2; no clear D. Per the germline V gene, CDR1 is LGHDT and CDR2 is YNNKEL (reference sequence). V was cut by 3 bases and J by 8 bases, with 16 bases left in between. The CDR3 sequence is 14 residues long. This chain's CDR3 is CASSQGLRLGGYTF. The DNA for the CDR3 is TGTGCCAGCAGCCAGGGCCTACGGTTGGGGGGCTACACCTTC.

V usage is TRBV6-2 or TRBV6-3 and J usage is TRBJ2-5; D is unclear. The CDR3 consists of 14 residues. In germline, CDR1 is MNHEY, CDR2 SVGEGT. Trimming stripped 0 bases from V and 4 bases from J, with 9 bases between. CDR3 region: CASSYSWMRETQYF. The CDR3 DNA follows: TGTGCCAGCAGTTACTCGTGGATGCGAGAGACCCAGTACTTC.

CDR3 residues: CASSYSFYTF. DNA for the CDR3: TGTGCCAGCAGTTACTCGTTTTACACCTTC. This chain joins TRBV6-5 and TRBJ1-2; D gene ambiguous. Germline CDR1 is MNHEY and CDR2 is SVGAGI. The CDR3 sequence is 10 residues long. Trimming cost V 0 bases and J 11 bases, with 4 bases left between them.

The chain uses TRBV12-5 and TRBJ1-1; D is undetermined. The CDR3 consists of 13 residues. Trimming shortened V by 5 bases and J by 1 base, and 8 bases separated the two germline ends. Germline CDR1 and CDR2: LGHNT and FRNRAP. This CDR3 is CASGRMKNTEAFF. The CDR3 region has the DNA TGTGCTAGTGGTCGAATGAAGAACACTGAAGCTTTCTTT.

This chain uses TRBV5-1 with TRBJ1-1; 7 positions match TRBD1. Germline-derived CDR1 and CDR2 are SGHRS and YFSETQ. Unmatched junction bases numbered 5, after V lost 4 bases and J lost 2 bases. The CDR3 has 14 residues. The CDR3 is CASSPGQINTEAFF. CDR3 nucleotide sequence: TGCGCCAGCAGCCCGGGACAGATAAACACTGAAGCTTTCTTT. Based on the CDR3 plus reference TRBV5-1 and TRBJ1-1, the full variable domain is KAGVTQTPRYLIKTRGQQVTLSCSPISGHRSVSWYQQTPGQGLQFLFEYFSETQRNKGNFPGRFSGRQFSNSRSEMNVSTLELGDSALYLCASSPGQINTEAFFGQGTRLTVV.

The rearrangement uses TRBV5-1 and TRBJ2-3, with 9 bases matching TRBD2. The J segment lost 6 bases and the V segment lost 0 bases, leaving 2 bases of the junction unmatched. Germline values: CDR1 SGHRS, CDR2 YFSETQ. The CDR3 is made up of 14 amino acids. The CDR3 sequence is CASSLGSGGDTQYF. As DNA, the CDR3 is TGCGCCAGCAGCTTGGGTAGCGGGGGCGATACGCAGTATTTT.

The rearrangement links TRBV6-6 to TRBJ2-3, with 8 bases fitting TRBD1. Per germline, CDR1 MNHNY and CDR2 SVGAGI (reference sequence). V was clipped by 2 bases and J by 4 bases; unmatched bases: 5. There are 15 residues in the CDR3. This CDR3 reads CASSYPRQGPDTQYF. The CDR3 nucleotides read TGTGCCAGCAGTTACCCGAGACAGGGGCCAGATACGCAGTATTTT.

Points on this clone: Other DNA sequences in this sample translate to the same CDR3. In nucleotides, the CDR3 is TGCGCCAGCAGCTTGGGGCAGGGGGATGGCTACACCTTC. Its protein is CASSLGQGDGYTF. The chain carries TRBV5-1 and TRBJ1-2; 7 nucleotides match TRBD1. CDR3 length: 13 residues. The trim removed 0 bases at V and 6 bases at J, leaving 2 bases unmatched. CDR1 and CDR2 (germline): SGHRS, YFSETQ.

The rearrangement joins TRBV9 to TRBJ2-3; a possible D gene is TRBD2 (5 bases). V lost 0 bases and J lost 6, with 14 bases in between. The germline V gene encodes CDR1 SGDLS and CDR2 YYNGEE. This CDR3 contains 15 residues. CDR3 region: CASSVGGTSADTQYF. The CDR3 nucleotides are TGTGCCAGCAGCGTAGGGGGTACTAGTGCGGATACGCAGTATTTT.

The rearrangement joins TRBV4-2 to TRBJ1-3; weak D call: TRBD1 (6 bases). The CDR3 runs 14 residues. The germline gives CDR1 LGHNA, CDR2 YNFKEQ. Trimming stripped 4 bases from V and 1 base from J, with 8 bases between. The CDR3 loop is CASSLTGSGNTIYF. The CDR3 DNA is TGTGCCAGCAGCCTTACAGGGTCTGGAAACACCATATATTTT.

The V and J genes are TRBV7-2 and TRBJ1-3; 7 nucleotides align to TRBD1. J gave up 0 bases and V 5 bases, and 10 bases lay outside the gene matches. This CDR3 region has 17 residues. Germline CDR1 SGHTA, CDR2 FQGNSA. The CDR3, as DNA: TGTGCCAGCAGCCGGCATCAGGGGGTGAACTCTGGAAACACCATATATTTT. Translation: CASSRHQGVNSGNTIYF.

This clone came up once. The DNA for the CDR3 is TGTGCCAGCAGTTACTCCCGGGACACCAATGAGCAGTTCTTC. It codes for CASSYSRDTNEQFF. The chain is built from TRBV6-5 and TRBJ2-1; D may be TRBD1 (6 bases). Trimming removed 0 bases at V and 6 bases at J, with 9 bases between. The CDR3 extends over 14 amino acids. Germline loops: CDR1 MNHEY, CDR2 SVGAGI.

Regarding this clone: Other DNA sequences of this sample code for an identical CDR3. The chain employs TRBV3-1 (or the pseudogene TRBV3-2) and TRBJ2-5; no reliable D call. Trimming stripped 1 base from V and 5 bases from J, with 2 bases between. This CDR3 is built from 11 residues. CDR1 LGHDT and CDR2 YNNKEL come from the germline V gene (reference sequence). The CDR3 DNA sequence: TGTGCCAGCAGCCAAGGGGAGACCCAGTACTTC. This translates into CASSQGETQYF.

The V and J genes are TRBV6-8 and TRBJ2-2; TRBD1 matches at 8 bases. Germline CDR1 is MNHGY and CDR2 is SAAAGT. This CDR3 comprises 18 residues. V shed 7 bases and J 7 bases; nucleotides not matched to a gene: 20. CDR3 sequence: CASTIRTGLNQRSGELFF. CDR3 DNA: TGTGCCAGCACAATTCGGACAGGGCTCAATCAGCGCAGCGGGGAGCTGTTTTTT.

The chain employs TRBV20-1 and TRBJ2-1, with 7 bases identical to TRBD1. CDR3 length equals 11 residues. Germline lookup yields CDR1 DFQATT and CDR2 SNEGSKA (reference sequence). With V trimmed by 6 bases and J by 8 bases, 4 bases remained unmatched. Written as DNA, the CDR3 is TGCAGTGCAACGACAGGGTATGAGCAGTTCTTC. Translation: CSATTGYEQFF.

This rearrangement joins TRBV7-2 to TRBJ2-5, with 9 positions matching TRBD1. The CDR3 extends over 18 amino acids. The junction had 18 bases not matched to a gene; V was cut back by 5 bases and J by 5 bases. CDR1 and CDR2 (germline): SGHTA, FQGNSA. CDR3 in amino acids: CASSRPTTGGFLWETQYF. CDR3 in DNA: TGTGCCAGCAGCCGCCCCACTACAGGGGGCTTTTTGTGGGAGACCCAGTACTTC.

The rearrangement joins TRBV7-9 to TRBJ2-1; D is perhaps TRBD2 (5 bases). The ends were cut back, 4 bases at V and 6 bases at J, with 10 bases in the middle. The CDR3 consists of 13 residues. CDR1 SEHNR and CDR2 FQNEAQ come from the germline V gene (reference sequence). The CDR3 DNA is TGTGCCAGCAGCTCGCGGGTTGGCAATGAGCAGTTCTTC. Translated, it gives CASSSRVGNEQFF.

V is TRBV5-6 and J is TRBJ1-1, with D possibly being TRBD1 (5 bases). CDR3 size: 15 residues. The V gene lost 2 bases and the J gene lost 4 bases, with 15 bases spanning the gap. Germline-derived CDR1 and CDR2 are SGHDT and YYEEEE. The CDR3 sequence: CASSFVEGQGTEAFF. CDR3 nucleotide sequence: TGTGCCAGCAGCTTTGTGGAGGGGCAGGGCACTGAAGCTTTCTTT.

V gene TRBV28 combines with J gene TRBJ1-5; D may be TRBD1 (6 bases). Germline V gene data show CDR1 as MDHEN and CDR2 as SYDVKM. V shed 3 bases and J shed 2 bases, with 11 bases lying between them. The CDR3 totals 15 residues. CDR3 nucleotide sequence: TGTGCCAGCAGTTTTTCGTCAGGGGGCAATCAGCCCCAGCATTTT. It codes for CASSFSSGGNQPQHF.

The V gene is TRBV2, the J gene TRBJ1-2; D is perhaps TRBD1 (5 bases). The V gene's germline CDR1 is SNHLY and CDR2 FYNNEI. The CDR3 sequence is 15 residues long. V was cut by 8 bases and J by 0 bases, with 16 bases left in between. The DNA of the CDR3 is TGTGCCAGCCCCCGGGCCGGACATTCTAACTATGGCTACACCTTC. Encoded protein: CASPRAGHSNYGYTF.

Many counts were recorded for this clone. This chain links TRBV7-8 with TRBJ1-6; D remains unclear. In germline, CDR1 is SGHVS, CDR2 FQNEAQ. There are 15 residues in the CDR3. The V end lost 5 bases, the J end lost 7 bases, and 15 bases lay between the germline ends. The CDR3 loop reads CASSADGVGNSPLHF. CDR3 coding DNA: TGTGCCAGCAGCGCCGACGGAGTAGGGAATTCACCCCTCCACTTT.

The chain is built from TRBV19 and TRBJ1-1; 8 bases align to TRBD1. The ends lost 5 bases at V and 0 bases at J; junction bases unmatched: 5. Germline-derived CDR1 and CDR2 are LNHDA and SQIVND (reference sequence). The CDR3 is made up of 15 amino acids. As DNA, the CDR3 is TGTGCCAGTAGTCTCCGACAGGGGATGAACACTGAAGCTTTCTTT. Amino acid sequence: CASSLRQGMNTEAFF.

The chain couples TRBV3-1 (or the pseudogene TRBV3-2) to TRBJ2-7, with a possible D match to TRBD1 (5 bases). CDR3 length: 15 amino acids. With 4 bases removed from V and 0 bases from J, the gap between germline ends came to 13 bases. Germline lookup yields CDR1 LGHDT and CDR2 YNNKEL (reference sequence). CDR3 in amino acids: CASSPYLTDSYEQYF. The CDR3 DNA is TGTGCCAGCAGCCCCTACCTGACAGACTCCTACGAGCAGTACTTC.